Below, one TCR beta chain is given with its context. Its antigen is not known. This entry belongs to a study of cytomegalovirus exposure and HLA in healthy donors. Overall study context: Out of about 179 million T cells, an earlier analysis found around 110 million unique TCR beta sequences in total. Points from the study as a whole: It was reported in a later analysis that an Asian-associated ancestry cluster showed fewer N-insertions than the roughly 620-donor mean. In a later analysis, a missense DCLRE1C variant was linked to TCR beta V- and J-gene trimming.

The CDR3 totals 12 residues. CDR1 and CDR2 (germline): SGDLS, YYNGEE. Trimming took off 8 bases at V and 6 bases at J, with 12 bases between the two ends. PCR used 60 Vbeta primers and 13 Jbeta primers. Only in-frame clones appear in the TCRdb table, and some are missing; sequencing was by immunoSEQ multiplex PCR. Its table lists 50,000 to 70,000 clones. The V gene is TRBV9, the J gene TRBJ2-1, with D possibly matching TRBD1 (6 bases). Material: PBMCs. This sequence originates from a woman between 18 and 29 years old in good health and CMV-seronegative. The DNA for the CDR3 is TGTGCCAGTGGGTGGGGGCCCAATGAGCAGTTCTTC. The encoded protein is CASGWGPNEQFF.